A selection of T cell receptor beta chains follows, all from one sample in a study of blood T cell repertoires in COVID-19. Method: immunoSEQ multiplex PCR; TCRdb's copy keeps in-frame clones and lacks some. In the table there are roughly 400,000 clones, over 75% of which are singletons. Sequenced sample: peripheral blood. The receptors stem from an older woman with COVID-19, enrolled during active disease. Both conserved end residues are part of each CDR3. Each record gives: J gene, V gene, D gene, clone size, CDR3 protein, CDR3 DNA. The D gene is left open where the match is weak. Rows give clone size only sometimes, using once, few, many, or a class for an expanded clone.

TRBJ1-1 | TRBV7-2 | - | - | CASSLWTSEAFF | TGTGCCAGCAGCTTATGGACATCTGAAGCTTTCTTT
TRBJ1-2 | TRBV27 | TRBD1 | - | CASSMRTGWIYGYTF | TGTGCCAGCAGTATGAGGACAGGGTGGATCTATGGCTACACCTTC
TRBJ2-3 | TRBV28 | TRBD2 | - | CASSTDRGLAGRRTDTQYF | TGTGCCAGCAGTACGGACAGGGGACTAGCGGGGCGACGCACAGATACGCAGTATTTT
TRBJ1-2 | TRBV7-2 | - | - | CASSLGEGPNYGYTF | TGTGCCAGCAGCCTCGGGGAGGGCCCGAACTATGGCTACACCTTC
TRBJ2-7 | TRBV24-1 | TRBD1 | - | CATSEGQGRYEQYF | TGTGCCACCAGTGAGGGACAGGGCCGCTACGAGCAGTACTTC
TRBJ2-3 | TRBV11-2 | - | once | CASSHQVASGTDTQYF | TGTGCCAGCAGCCACCAGGTGGCTAGCGGCACAGATACGCAGTATTTT
TRBJ2-7 | TRBV30 | TRBD1 | - | CAWNKALWGQGAREQYF | TGTGCCTGGAATAAGGCCCTGTGGGGACAGGGGGCGCGAGAGCAGTACTTC
TRBJ1-1 | TRBV19 | - | - | CASKDSQLINTEAFF | TGTGCCAGTAAGGACAGTCAGCTAATCAACACTGAAGCTTTCTTT
TRBJ1-2 | TRBV29-1 | - | few | CSVGTTGGYTF | TGCAGCGTTGGGACTACAGGTGGCTACACCTTC
TRBJ1-2 | TRBV6-5 | TRBD1 | - | CASSLGQGTTNYGYTF | TGTGCCAGCAGTTTAGGACAGGGGACAACTAACTATGGCTACACCTTC
TRBJ2-5 | TRBV30 | TRBD2 | - | CAWGGLQETQYF | TGTGCCTGGGGGGGACTACAAGAGACCCAGTACTTC
TRBJ1-2 | TRBV11-2 | TRBD1 | - | CASSLAGTGGGHGYTF | TGTGCCAGCAGCTTAGCTGGGACAGGCGGGGGCCATGGCTACACCTTC
TRBJ1-1 | TRBV11-2 | - | - | CASSSGGLGTEAFF | TGTGCCAGCAGCTCCGGGGGGTTGGGCACTGAAGCTTTCTTT
TRBJ2-7 | TRBV5-1 | - | - | CASSLAATADPRYEQYF | TGCGCCAGCAGCTTGGCCGCAACAGCAGACCCCCGTTACGAGCAGTACTTC
TRBJ1-2 | TRBV29-1 | TRBD1 | few | CSVGGQGYGYTF | TGCAGCGTTGGGGGACAGGGCTATGGCTACACCTTC
TRBJ1-6 | TRBV27 | TRBD1 | few | CASSFQGAGAPLHF | TGTGCCAGCAGTTTTCAGGGGGCTGGGGCACCCCTCCACTTT
TRBJ2-7 | TRBV3-1/TRBV3-2 | TRBD1 | - | CASSQPDRGQNEQYF | TGTGCCAGCAGCCAGCCGGACAGGGGGCAGAACGAGCAGTACTTC
TRBJ2-1 | TRBV20-1 | - | - | CSASTPAGAPHNEQFF | TGCAGTGCAAGTACCCCGGCGGGGGCCCCCCACAATGAGCAGTTCTTC
TRBJ2-7 | TRBV12-3/TRBV12-4 | - | - | CASSRQSSYEQYF | TGTGCCAGCAGCCGACAGAGCTCCTACGAGCAGTACTTC
TRBJ2-7 | TRBV6-1 | TRBD1 | - | CASSAGTGISSYEQYF | TGTGCCAGCAGTGCCGGGACAGGGATCAGCTCCTACGAGCAGTACTTC
TRBJ1-4 | TRBV2 | TRBD1 | - | CASNRDRDEKLFF | TGTGCCAGCAACCGGGACAGGGACGAAAAACTGTTTTTT
TRBJ2-3 | TRBV5-1 | - | once | CASSLTDTQYF | TGCGCCAGCAGCCTCACAGATACGCAGTATTTT
TRBJ1-1 | TRBV6-5 | TRBD1 | - | CASSPGTGGAFF | TGTGCCAGCAGTCCCGGGACAGGGGGAGCTTTCTTT
TRBJ1-3 | TRBV7-2 | - | - | CASSLVRAGNTIYF | TGTGCCAGCAGCTTAGTGAGGGCTGGAAACACCATATATTTT
TRBJ2-2 | TRBV5-1 | TRBD2 | - | CASSLALSAGSTGELFF | TGCGCCAGCAGCTTGGCCTTGTCAGCGGGGAGCACCGGGGAGCTGTTTTTT
TRBJ1-5 | TRBV2 | TRBD1 | few | CASSPDRDSNQPQHF | TGTGCCAGCAGCCCAGACAGGGATAGCAATCAGCCCCAGCATTTT
TRBJ1-5 | TRBV6-6 | TRBD1 | - | CASSYLRDRADQPQHF | TGTGCCAGCAGTTACCTTCGGGACAGGGCTGATCAGCCCCAGCATTTT
TRBJ2-7 | TRBV3-1/TRBV3-2 | TRBD2 | - | CASSQDRRPLAREQYF | TGTGCCAGCAGCCAAGATCGGCGCCCACTAGCGAGGGAGCAGTACTTC
TRBJ2-2 | TRBV7-2 | - | - | CASSLERQGINTGELFF | TGTGCCAGCAGCTTAGAACGGCAGGGGATAAACACCGGGGAGCTGTTTTTT
TRBJ2-1 | TRBV5-1 | - | - | CASRSRGNNEQFF | TGCGCCAGCAGGTCGAGGGGGAACAATGAGCAGTTCTTC
TRBJ2-7 | TRBV10-3 | - | - | CAISESYYEQYF | TGTGCCATCAGTGAATCCTACTACGAGCAGTACTTC
TRBJ1-2 | TRBV18 | - | - | CASSPPLARALGYTF | TGTGCCAGCTCACCACCTCTCGCCAGGGCCCTGGGCTACACCTTC
TRBJ1-1 | TRBV18 | TRBD1 | - | CASSREITGGTEAFF | TGTGCCAGCTCACGGGAAATTACAGGGGGCACTGAAGCTTTCTTT
TRBJ1-1 | TRBV2 | - | - | CASSERREGEAFF | TGTGCCAGCAGTGAAAGGAGAGAAGGAGAAGCTTTCTTT
TRBJ1-5 | TRBV5-4 | - | - | CARSWGGERGGQPQHF | TGTGCCCGCAGCTGGGGGGGGGAGAGGGGAGGTCAGCCCCAGCATTTT
TRBJ2-6 | TRBV19 | TRBD2 | - | CASTYAGGISGANVLTF | TGTGCCAGTACCTATGCGGGGGGTATCTCTGGGGCCAACGTCCTGACTTTC
TRBJ2-2 | TRBV4-2 | TRBD2 | - | CASSQRTSPGGELFF | TGTGCCAGCAGCCAGAGGACTAGCCCGGGGGGGGAGCTGTTTTTT
TRBJ2-1 | TRBV27 | TRBD1 | few | CASSLGQGWNEQFF | TGTGCCAGCAGTCTCGGACAGGGCTGGAATGAGCAGTTCTTC
TRBJ1-2 | TRBV5-1 | TRBD1 | many | CASSLTPPGTDFYGYTF | TGCGCCAGCAGCTTGACCCCCCCCGGGACAGATTTCTATGGCTACACCTTC
TRBJ2-7 | TRBV7-9 | - | - | CASSLRGAVAPSYEQYF | TGTGCCAGCAGCCTCCGGGGGGCGGTAGCGCCCTCCTACGAGCAGTACTTC
TRBJ2-3 | TRBV4-1 | TRBD2 | - | CASSQDTSGGQDTQYF | TGCGCCAGCAGCCAAGATACTAGCGGGGGACAAGATACGCAGTATTTT
TRBJ2-6 | TRBV7-3 | - | - | CASSLMGPGANVLTF | TGTGCCAGCAGCTTAATGGGGCCCGGGGCCAACGTCCTGACTTTC
TRBJ1-2 | TRBV18 | - | few | CASSRTAGPYGYTF | TGTGCCAGCTCACGTACCGCGGGGCCCTATGGCTACACCTTC
TRBJ1-2 | TRBV7-3 | - | - | CASSRRGGLSRDGYTF | TGTGCCAGCAGCCGTCGGGGAGGTTTATCTCGGGATGGCTACACCTTC
TRBJ2-3 | TRBV5-1 | - | - | CASRLGGPDTQYF | TGCGCCAGCAGACTGGGGGGTCCAGATACGCAGTATTTT
TRBJ2-7 | TRBV7-8 | TRBD1 | - | CASRRSRDRVGEQYF | TGTGCCAGCAGGCGATCCCGGGACAGGGTAGGTGAGCAGTACTTC
TRBJ1-2 | TRBV11-2 | - | once | CASSPGARYGYTF | TGTGCCAGCAGCCCTGGGGCCCGCTATGGCTACACCTTC
TRBJ1-2 | TRBV28 | - | - | CASLPDSFYGYTF | TGTGCCAGCCTCCCGGACAGCTTCTATGGCTACACCTTC
TRBJ2-3 | TRBV11-2 | - | - | CASRFTGVTDTQYF | TGTGCCAGCAGATTCACAGGAGTCACAGATACGCAGTATTTT
TRBJ2-3 | TRBV9 | TRBD1 | - | CASSVKQGGTDTQYF | TGTGCCAGCAGCGTAAAACAGGGGGGCACAGATACGCAGTATTTT
TRBJ1-4 | TRBV6-5 | - | - | CASLAGWEKLFF | TGTGCCAGCTTGGCAGGCTGGGAAAAACTGTTTTTT
TRBJ2-5 | TRBV5-1 | - | - | CASSPVYQETQYF | TGCGCCAGCAGCCCGGTGTACCAAGAGACCCAGTACTTC
TRBJ2-3 | TRBV7-3 | - | - | CASSSRPGLTDTQYF | TGTGCCAGCAGCTCACGGCCGGGACTCACAGATACGCAGTATTTT
TRBJ1-2 | TRBV3-1/TRBV3-2 | - | - | CASSQERGYTF | TGTGCCAGCAGCCAAGAGCGGGGCTACACCTTC